The 15 T cell receptor beta chains presented below share a single source sample, sequenced in a study of T cells in Graves' hyperthyroidism and ophthalmopathy. Amplification yielded TCR beta CDR3 regions, with RNA transcripts as the source. Carried out on the TCR CDR3, a first-round RT-PCR used the HTBI primer set. TCRdb re-called the multiplex PCR reads through MiXCR, storing one row per CDR3 protein. Of approximately 500,000 distinct CDR3 sequences listed, under 60% are singletons. Sequenced material: peripheral blood or thyroid tissue (not recorded which). The receptors derive from a woman aged 18 to 35 with Graves' hyperthyroidism.

The chain uses TRBV29-1 and TRBJ2-7; a possible D gene is TRBD1 (5 bases). V lost 0 bases, J lost 7 bases, and 19 bases lay in between. Germline V gene sequence: CDR1 SQVTM, CDR2 ANQGSEA. The CDR3 extends over 15 amino acids. The CDR3 reads CSVEDNLQATTEQYF. Written as DNA, the CDR3 is TGCAGCGTTGAAGATAACCTACAGGCCACTACGGAGCAGTACTTC.

This clonotype showed up many times. CDR3 in DNA: TGTGCCAGTAGTATATTAGCGGGAGCGACTGAGCAGTACTTC. This gives the protein CASSILAGATEQYF. The chain combines TRBV19 with TRBJ2-7; 9 bases fit TRBD2. The CDR3 has 14 amino acids. Unmatched junction bases numbered 6, after V lost 2 bases and J lost 7 bases. The germline CDR1 and CDR2 sequences are LNHDA and SQIVND (reference sequence).

The chain recombines TRBV20-1 with TRBJ1-4; D unclear. Germline CDR1 is DFQATT and CDR2 is SNEGSKA (reference sequence). V lost 4 bases and J lost 6, with 18 bases in between. This CDR3 has 15 residues. The CDR3 protein is CSAIRQVSAYEKLFF. The DNA for the CDR3 is TGCAGTGCTATTCGCCAGGTCAGCGCCTATGAAAAACTGTTTTTT.

The J gene is TRBJ1-1, the V gene TRBV20-1; unclear D gene. CDR1 and CDR2 (germline): DFQATT, SNEGSKA (reference sequence). Trimming pared 5 bases from V and 10 bases from J, leaving 14 bases between. This CDR3 region has 11 residues. The CDR3 sequence: CSAGLERGAFF. The CDR3 nucleotides read TGCAGTGCTGGCCTCGAGAGAGGAGCTTTCTTT.

This clonotype occurred many times. The J gene is TRBJ1-3, the V gene TRBV5-1; D unresolved. This CDR3 has 15 residues. Trimming left V 4 bases short and J 0 bases short, with 11 bases between. Germline V lookup: CDR1 SGHRS, CDR2 YFSETQ. CDR3 region: CASSPTVSSGNTIYF. The CDR3 DNA is TGCGCCAGCAGCCCCACAGTGAGCTCTGGAAACACCATATATTTT. The whole variable domain, remainder taken from reference TRBV5-1 and TRBJ1-3, is KAGVTQTPRYLIKTRGQQVTLSCSPISGHRSVSWYQQTPGQGLQFLFEYFSETQRNKGNFPGRFSGRQFSNSRSEMNVSTLELGDSALYLCASSPTVSSGNTIYFGEGSWLTVV.

Only one count was recorded for this clonotype. Mismatch with germline at one junction end may stem from a read error. This chain uses TRBV7-2 with TRBJ1-1; D unclear. The CDR3 is 13 amino acids. Germline V lookup: CDR1 SGHTA, CDR2 FQGNSA. In nucleotides, the CDR3 is TGTGCCAGCAGCCAGTCCATCAGAGGTACAGCTGGCTTT. It specifies CASSQSIRGTAGF.

With regard to this clonotype: The conserved phenylalanine or tryptophan normally closing the CDR3 is absent here, so this likely arose from a read error. It is unclear where the CDR3 begins or ends on the DNA, so no DNA is shown, and the CDR3 is as TCRdb lists it. V gene TRBV5-1 combines with J gene TRBJ2-5; the table calls TRBD1, which could not be checked here. The CDR3 is 20 amino acids in total, end residues counted. Germline loops: CDR1 SGHRS, CDR2 YFSETQ. The CDR3 loop reads CASSPADRVGNEQGQCRARN.

This clonotype came up many times. V is TRBV14 and J is TRBJ2-5; D is unclear. Per germline, CDR1 SGHDN and CDR2 FVKESK. This CDR3 has 13 amino acids. V was cut by 4 bases and J by 1 base, with 7 bases left in between. CDR3 loop: CASSLTLQETQYF. For the CDR3, the DNA is TGTGCCAGCAGCCTTACCCTCCAAGAGACCCAGTACTTC.

Here the CDR3 reads CAISAPGTGGNQPQHF. DNA for the CDR3: TGTGCCATCAGTGCTCCGGGGACAGGGGGCAATCAGCCCCAGCATTTT. The V call is TRBV10-3, the J call TRBJ1-5; TRBD1 aligns across 10 bases. Germline assignment: CDR1 ENHRY and CDR2 SYGVKD. The junction had 5 bases not matched to a gene; V was cut back by 4 bases and J by 2 bases. The CDR3 spans 16 residues.

The rearrangement links TRBV5-1 to TRBJ2-7; tentatively, D is TRBD1 or TRBD2 (5 bases each). Germline values: CDR1 SGHRS, CDR2 YFSETQ. This CDR3 spans 16 amino acids. V lost 4 bases and J lost 3, with 20 bases in between. CDR3 nucleotides: TGCGCCAGCAGCGACGAGGGGACCAGTAAGGGCTACGAGCAGTACTTC. It translates to CASSDEGTSKGYEQYF.

Many counts were recorded for this clonotype. The chain recombines TRBV19 with TRBJ1-5; D gene ambiguous. Trimming removed 5 bases from V and 1 base from J, with 12 bases in between. The CDR3 contains 15 residues. CDR1 and CDR2 (germline): LNHDA, SQIVND (reference sequence). In nucleotides, the CDR3 is TGTGCCAGTAGTTGGGGTCCGGGGAGCAATCAGCCCCAGCATTTT. Translating it yields CASSWGPGSNQPQHF.

The chain joins TRBV19 to TRBJ1-1; tentatively, D is TRBD1 (5 bases). The CDR3 is 16 residues long. The germline V and J ends were trimmed by 3 bases and 0 bases, with 14 bases remaining between them. Germline assignment: CDR1 LNHDA and CDR2 SQIVND (reference sequence). The CDR3 here is CASSMSFRTMNTEAFF. DNA of the CDR3: TGTGCCAGTAGTATGAGTTTTAGGACAATGAACACTGAAGCTTTCTTT.

This clonotype appeared a few times. This chain joins TRBV20-1 and TRBJ2-3, with a tentative D call TRBD1 (6 bases). The CDR3 runs 12 residues. V was cut by 0 bases and J by 5 bases, with 6 bases left in between. Per the germline V gene, CDR1 is DFQATT and CDR2 is SNEGSKA (reference sequence). CDR3 DNA sequence: TGCAGTGCTAGAGAAGGGGGAGATACGCAGTATTTT. Its protein is CSAREGGDTQYF.

The chain employs TRBV10-3 and TRBJ2-1; 9 bases agree with TRBD2. From germline, CDR1 is ENHRY and CDR2 SYGVKD. The CDR3 runs to 14 residues. J was trimmed by 4 bases and V by 6 bases; bases with no gene match: 4. CDR3 sequence (DNA): TGTGCCATCAGAGGGACTAGCCCATACAATGAGCAGTTCTTC. Translating gives CAIRGTSPYNEQFF.

This clonotype has a single count. The limits of the CDR3 on the DNA are not certain, so only TCRdb's listed CDR3 is given. This chain joins TRBV3-2 and TRBJ2-2. TRBV3-2 is classified as a pseudogene. Inclusive of both ends, the CDR3 amounts to 16 amino acids. The CDR3 region is CASSQEQSFVPGSCFF.